Below are 5 T cell receptor beta chains sequenced from a single sample in a study of T cells in Graves' hyperthyroidism and ophthalmopathy. Researchers amplified the TCR beta CDR3 regions from RNA transcripts. The HTBI primer set drove a first-round RT-PCR of the TCR CDR3. A single record per CDR3 protein comes from TCRdb applying MiXCR to the multiplex PCR reads. This sample has around 600,000 distinct CDR3 sequences, with 15% to 17% found just once. The source material was blood. Receptors were obtained from a woman between 25 and 40 years old with Graves' hyperthyroidism.

This clonotype has ten or more counts. V is TRBV7-9 and J is TRBJ1-1; possibly TRBD1 for D (5 bases). Germline loops: CDR1 SEHNR, CDR2 FQNEAQ (reference sequence). With 6 bases removed from V and 2 bases from J, the gap between germline ends came to 10 bases. CDR3 length: 13 amino acids. The CDR3 DNA reads TGTGCCAGCAGTAGGGGCCTAAACACTGAAGCTTTCTTT. Protein sequence: CASSRGLNTEAFF.

J is TRBJ1-4 and V is TRBV9; 9 bases align to TRBD1. In germline, CDR1 is SGDLS, CDR2 YYNGEE. The CDR3 covers 18 residues. The junction had 15 bases not matched to a gene; V was cut back by 3 bases and J by 6 bases. This CDR3 is CASSGSPGQGPVDEKLFF. The CDR3 DNA reads as TGTGCCAGCAGCGGTTCTCCGGGACAGGGCCCTGTGGATGAAAAACTGTTTTTT.

There are many counts of this clonotype. The chain recombines TRBV7-2 with TRBJ2-7; 12 bases match TRBD2. Per the germline V gene, CDR1 is SGHTA and CDR2 is FQGNSA. Unmatched junction bases numbered 8, after V lost 2 bases and J lost 3 bases. The CDR3 is made up of 17 amino acids. The CDR3 DNA follows: TGTGCCAGCAGCTTAACTAGCGGGAGGACCCCCCTCTACGAGCAGTACTTC. It translates to CASSLTSGRTPLYEQYF.

Comments on this clonotype: A junction end diverges from the germline sequence, so it may reflect a read error. CDR3 amino acids: CACSERSSYEQYF. The CDR3 region has the DNA TGTGCCTGCAGTGAGCGGAGCTCCTACGAGCAGTACTTC. The chain joins TRBV25-1 to TRBJ2-7; the D gene is possibly TRBD2 (5 bases). Germline values: CDR1 MGHDK, CDR2 SYGVNS. The CDR3 totals 13 residues.

The J gene is TRBJ2-3, the V gene TRBV20-1; D uncertain. This CDR3 has 11 residues. CDR1 and CDR2 from the germline V gene are DFQATT and SNEGSKA (reference sequence). V was clipped by 0 bases and J by 5 bases, with 3 bases between them. The CDR3 spells CSARDIDTQYF. CDR3 DNA: TGCAGTGCTAGAGATATAGATACGCAGTATTTT.